The text below deals with one T cell receptor beta chain. Per the authors' pipeline: Quantification of nucleated cells was approximated via reference gene primer amplification. Method: immunoSEQ multiplex PCR; TCRdb's copy keeps in-frame clones and lacks some. Clone size and the V and J calls come from that table; the DNA yielded D and trimming. This sample yields around 460,000 clones, of which about 90% are seen a single time; 0.8% to 0.9% belongs to the top ten. This sample is drawn from a study of blood T cell repertoires in COVID-19. CDR3 length: 14 residues. V dropped 2 bases and J dropped 3 bases, with 11 bases sitting between them. Germline V gives CDR1 SGHRS, CDR2 YFSETQ.

The source of this sequence is a young man with COVID-19, enrolled during active disease. Input material: peripheral blood. V is TRBV5-1 and J is TRBJ2-5; TRBD2 might be the D (6 bases). The DNA for the CDR3 is TGCGCCAGCAGCTTAGGGACTTTTGAAGAGACCCAGTACTTC. It specifies CASSLGTFEETQYF.